These 26 T cell receptor beta chains were all obtained from the same sample, sequenced in a study of blood T cell repertoires in COVID-19. TCRdb's copy holds only in-frame clones and misses some; the assay was immunoSEQ multiplex PCR. The sample lists about 190,000 clones; roughly 86% were seen once. The sequenced sample was peripheral blood. The receptor source for this set is a woman in her 70s with active or convalescent COVID-19.

The rearrangement links TRBV24-1 to TRBJ1-1; perhaps TRBD1 as D (6 bases). This CDR3 region has 19 residues. Germline loops: CDR1 KGHDR, CDR2 SFDVKD. Between the trimmed V and J ends, which lost 0 bases and 5 bases, there was a span of 24 bases. Here the CDR3 DNA reads TGTGCCACCAGTGATTTGTTCGGGGGGCAGTTTCGGAAGGTAACTGAAGCTTTCTTT. Its protein product is CATSDLFGGQFRKVTEAFF.

This chain connects TRBV4-1 to TRBJ2-1; 12 nucleotides align to TRBD2. V dropped 3 bases and J dropped 0; count of bases not matched to a gene: 15. CDR3 length: 21 amino acids. The germline V gene encodes CDR1 MGHRA and CDR2 YSYEKL. The DNA for the CDR3 is TGCGCCAGCAGCCAGGAAACTGGACTAGCGGGATACCTCAGCTCCTACAATGAGCAGTTCTTC. Its translation is CASSQETGLAGYLSSYNEQFF.

This clone has just a few counts. The chain is built from TRBV7-3 and TRBJ2-5; perhaps TRBD2 as D (6 bases). The CDR3 loop spans 13 amino acids. Germline CDR1 is SGHTA and CDR2 is FQGTGA. V lost 2 bases and J 5 bases, leaving 9 bases between the germline ends. In nucleotides, the CDR3 is TGTGCCAGCAGCTTATCAGGAGGGGAGACCCAGTACTTC. Encoded protein: CASSLSGGETQYF. Looking up the rest from reference TRBV7-3 and TRBJ2-5 gives the full variable domain: GAGVSQTPSNKVTEKGKYVELRCDPISGHTALYWYRQSLGQGPEFLIYFQGTGAADDSGLPNDRFFAVRPEGSVSTLKIQRTERGDSAVYLCASSLSGGETQYFGPGTRLLVL.

CDR3 nucleotide sequence: TGTGCCAGCTCACAATCGGGACTAGCGGGAGGCACAGATACGCAGTATTTT. This sequence encodes CASSQSGLAGGTDTQYF. The rearrangement joins TRBV18 to TRBJ2-3, with 14 bases fitting TRBD2. J was trimmed by 1 base and V by 4 bases; bases with no gene match: 4. The CDR3 is made up of 17 amino acids. CDR1 is KGHSH and CDR2 is LQKENI in the germline V gene.

The chain has TRBV18 and TRBJ2-7; 7 bases match TRBD1. V lost 2 bases to trimming and J lost 1 base; unmatched junction nucleotides: 2. The germline V gene encodes CDR1 KGHSH and CDR2 LQKENI. The CDR3 totals 14 residues. The CDR3 reads CASSPVQGSYEQYF. Written as DNA, the CDR3 is TGTGCCAGCTCACCAGTACAGGGGTCCTACGAGCAGTACTTC. Drawing the rest from reference TRBV18 and TRBJ2-7, the complete variable domain is NAGVMQNPRHLVRRRGQEARLRCSPMKGHSHVYWYRQLPEEGLKFMVYLQKENIIDESGMPKERFSAEFPKEGPSILRIQQVVRGDSAAYFCASSPVQGSYEQYFGPGTRLTVT.

The chain couples TRBV6-6 to TRBJ2-7; D gene uncertain. The V end lost 5 bases, the J end lost 3 bases, and 14 bases lay between the germline ends. CDR1 and CDR2 from the germline V gene are MNHNY and SVGAGI (reference sequence). This CDR3 comprises 14 residues. The CDR3 coding sequence is TGTGCCAGCAGTAGCCCCCCCTCTAGCTACGAGCAGTACTTC. Its protein is CASSSPPSSYEQYF.

The chain couples TRBV29-1 to TRBJ2-7, with D possibly being TRBD2 (6 bases). Germline V lookup: CDR1 SQVTM, CDR2 ANQGSEA. With 5 bases removed from V and 3 bases from J, the gap between germline ends came to 17 bases. The CDR3 spans 14 residues. Here the CDR3 reads CSVRGTLMSYEQYF. CDR3 DNA: TGCAGCGTTCGGGGGACTTTAATGAGCTACGAGCAGTACTTC.

The chain is built from TRBV30 and TRBJ1-5; a possible D gene is TRBD1 (5 bases). The germline gives CDR1 GTSNPN, CDR2 SVGIG (reference sequence). Between the trimmed V and J ends, which lost 0 bases and 7 bases, there was a span of 10 bases. This CDR3 is 13 amino acids long. CDR3 protein: CAWSVRGFQPQHF. The CDR3, as DNA: TGTGCCTGGAGTGTTAGGGGATTCCAGCCCCAGCATTTT.

This clone appeared a single time. The chain carries TRBV9 and TRBJ2-1; 11 bases map to TRBD2. Losses at the gene ends were 7 bases for V and 6 bases for J; bases not matched to a gene: 3. Germline assignment: CDR1 SGDLS and CDR2 YYNGEE. This CDR3 contains 13 residues. The CDR3 DNA is TGTGCCAGCGGTAGCGGGAGGGCCAATGAGCAGTTCTTC. Protein product: CASGSGRANEQFF.

The chain recombines TRBV5-1 with TRBJ1-1, with 10 bases aligning to TRBD1. The V gene's germline CDR1 is SGHRS and CDR2 YFSETQ. J was trimmed by 5 bases and V by 6 bases; bases with no gene match: 7. The length of the CDR3 is 14 residues. CDR3 sequence (DNA): TGCGCCAGCACCTCGGACAGGGGGTTTACTGAAGCTTTCTTT. Protein product: CASTSDRGFTEAFF.

The V gene is TRBV2, the J gene TRBJ2-5, with 12 bases aligning to TRBD1. The ends lost 8 bases at V and 5 bases at J; junction bases unmatched: 9. Germline CDR1 and CDR2: SNHLY and FYNNEI. The CDR3 covers 15 residues. The CDR3, as DNA: TGTGCCAGCGGGGGACAGGGGGCGATTGGGGAGACCCAGTACTTC. Encoded protein: CASGGQGAIGETQYF.

The chain has TRBV11-3 and TRBJ2-3; 8 bases line up with TRBD1. The CDR3 has 16 residues. V was pared by 1 base and J by 4 bases, with 7 bases of the junction left unmatched. The germline V gene has CDR1 SGHNT and CDR2 YENEEA. As DNA, the CDR3 is TGTGCCAGCAGCTTAGGAGGTACAGGGGGAGCAGATACGCAGTATTTT. As protein: CASSLGGTGGADTQYF.

This clone has only one observation. This chain uses TRBV19 with TRBJ1-4; perhaps TRBD1 as D (6 bases). The CDR3 extends over 14 amino acids. The V end lost 5 bases, the J end lost 8 bases, and 15 bases lay between the germline ends. Germline CDR1 is LNHDA and CDR2 is SQIVND (reference sequence). CDR3 sequence (DNA): TGTGCCAGTAGTCTCAACAGGGTGGGAGAAAAACTGTTTTTT. This codes for CASSLNRVGEKLFF.

This rearrangement joins TRBV2 to TRBJ1-2, with 7 bases identical to TRBD1. V was clipped by 6 bases and J by 2 bases; unmatched bases: 6. CDR1 and CDR2 from the germline V gene are SNHLY and FYNNEI. This CDR3 is built from 14 residues. CDR3: CASRVGTENYGYTF. In DNA form, the CDR3 reads TGTGCCAGCAGGGTGGGGACAGAAAACTATGGCTACACCTTC.

The chain couples TRBV6-5 to TRBJ1-1; tentative D call: TRBD1 (5 bases). The CDR3 loop spans 14 amino acids. The germline V gene encodes CDR1 MNHEY and CDR2 SVGAGI. Between the trimmed V and J ends, which lost 3 bases and 5 bases, there was a span of 13 bases. The DNA for the CDR3 is TGTGCCAGCAGTTATTTAGGGGCGGGGACTGAAGCTTTCTTT. This gives the protein CASSYLGAGTEAFF.

The chain joins TRBV25-1 to TRBJ2-3; TRBD1 might be the D (6 bases). This CDR3 has 13 residues. Germline V gene data show CDR1 as MGHDK and CDR2 as SYGVNS. V was pared by 4 bases and J by 3 bases, with 8 bases between. The CDR3 nucleotides are TGTGCCAGCAGTGTTACAGGGACAGATACGCAGTATTTT. Encoded protein: CASSVTGTDTQYF.

J is TRBJ2-1 and V is TRBV11-2; D unresolved. Germline-derived CDR1 and CDR2 are SGHAT and FQNNGV. The CDR3 runs 12 residues. The V and J ends lost 8 bases and 3 bases respectively, with 8 bases between them. The CDR3 bases are TGTGCCAGCTCGAGACTCTACAATGAGCAGTTCTTC. Residues: CASSRLYNEQFF.

This clone has a handful of counts. The V call is TRBV7-9, the J call TRBJ1-1; 8 nucleotides match TRBD1. The CDR3 is 15 amino acids. Looked up from germline, CDR1 is SEHNR and CDR2 is FQNEAQ (reference sequence). Losses at the gene ends were 4 bases for V and 1 base for J; bases not matched to a gene: 5. The CDR3 region is CASSSQDRGNTEAFF. Written as DNA, the CDR3 is TGTGCCAGCAGCTCCCAAGACAGGGGGAACACTGAAGCTTTCTTT.

This clone was seen a single time. CDR3 in amino acids: CASSPPGAFYEQYF. CDR3 sequence (DNA): TGTGCCAGCTCACCACCAGGGGCCTTCTACGAGCAGTACTTC. The gene calls are TRBV18 and TRBJ2-7; D is perhaps TRBD1 (5 bases). From germline, CDR1 is KGHSH and CDR2 LQKENI. V shed 0 bases and J shed 3 bases, with 9 bases lying between them. The CDR3 has 14 residues.

This clone was seen more than once but under ten times. The chain joins TRBV4-2 to TRBJ2-5, with TRBD2 identical over 7 bases. The germline CDR1 and CDR2 sequences are LGHNA and YNFKEQ. The CDR3 loop spans 14 amino acids. The trim removed 2 bases at V and 2 bases at J, leaving 2 bases unmatched. CDR3 coding DNA: TGTGCCAGCAGCCAACTAGCGGATCAAGAGACCCAGTACTTC. Protein: CASSQLADQETQYF.

There are a few counts of this clone. The J gene is TRBJ2-5, the V gene TRBV7-8; 8 bases match TRBD2. This CDR3 region has 14 residues. J lost 5 bases, V lost 5 bases, and 7 bases had no gene match. Looked up from germline, CDR1 is SGHVS and CDR2 is FQNEAQ. The CDR3 DNA is TGTGCCAGCAGCCGAAGGGCGGGAGGTGAGACCCAGTACTTC. Translation: CASSRRAGGETQYF.

This clone has only one observation. V gene TRBV14 combines with J gene TRBJ1-2; D gene ambiguous. Germline V CDR1 and CDR2: SGHDN, FVKESK. Trimming removed 6 bases from V and 5 bases from J, with 19 bases in between. This CDR3 spans 15 amino acids. The CDR3 DNA sequence: TGTGCCAGCAGTCAGTGGCCCTTGGACTTTTATGGCTACACCTTC. This translates into CASSQWPLDFYGYTF.

V usage is TRBV6-6 and J usage is TRBJ2-2; maybe TRBD1 (5 bases). The CDR3 loop spans 14 amino acids. Germline CDR1 and CDR2: MNHNY and SVGAGI (reference sequence). V was trimmed by 6 bases and J by 7 bases, leaving 15 bases between them. CDR3 region: CASRTTASGGELFF. In DNA, the CDR3 is TGTGCCAGCAGGACGACAGCGTCCGGCGGGGAGCTGTTTTTT.

This clone was observed a single time. The gene calls are TRBV18 and TRBJ1-2, with 7 bases matching TRBD1. CDR1 and CDR2 from the germline V gene are KGHSH and LQKENI. The J segment lost 5 bases and the V segment lost 3 bases, leaving 9 bases of the junction unmatched. The CDR3 extends over 15 amino acids. CDR3 in DNA: TGTGCCAGCTCACCTTTCCGGCCAGGGGGATATGGCTACACCTTC. Its protein is CASSPFRPGGYGYTF.

CDR3 sequence reads: CASSLRGAGQPQHF. CDR3 bases: TGTGCCAGCAGCTTACGGGGGGCAGGTCAGCCCCAGCATTTT. V is TRBV13 and J is TRBJ1-5; a possible D gene is TRBD1 (6 bases). V dropped 2 bases and J dropped 6 bases, with 11 bases sitting between them. Germline V gene lookup returns CDR1 PRHDT and CDR2 FYEKMQ (reference sequence). CDR3 length: 14 residues.

The chain is built from TRBV6-2 or TRBV6-3 and TRBJ2-7; D call uncertain. Per the germline V gene, CDR1 is MNHEY and CDR2 is SVGEGT. Trimming removed 2 bases at V and 4 bases at J, with 12 bases between. The CDR3 is made up of 14 amino acids. The CDR3 DNA reads TGTGCCAGCAGTTACGGGCCCACCTCATACGAGCAGTACTTC. Residues: CASSYGPTSYEQYF.